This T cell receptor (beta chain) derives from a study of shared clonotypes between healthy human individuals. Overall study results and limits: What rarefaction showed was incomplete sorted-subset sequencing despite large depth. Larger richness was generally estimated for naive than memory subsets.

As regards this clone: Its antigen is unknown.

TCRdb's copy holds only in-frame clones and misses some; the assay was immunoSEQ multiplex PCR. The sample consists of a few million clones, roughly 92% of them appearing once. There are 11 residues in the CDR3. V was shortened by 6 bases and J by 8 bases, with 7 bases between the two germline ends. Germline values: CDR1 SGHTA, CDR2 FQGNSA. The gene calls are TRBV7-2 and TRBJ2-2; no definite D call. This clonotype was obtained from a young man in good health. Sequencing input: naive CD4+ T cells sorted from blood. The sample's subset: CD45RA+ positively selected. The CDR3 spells CASRTRGELFF. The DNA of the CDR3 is TGTGCCAGCAGAACCAGGGGGGAGCTGTTTTTT.